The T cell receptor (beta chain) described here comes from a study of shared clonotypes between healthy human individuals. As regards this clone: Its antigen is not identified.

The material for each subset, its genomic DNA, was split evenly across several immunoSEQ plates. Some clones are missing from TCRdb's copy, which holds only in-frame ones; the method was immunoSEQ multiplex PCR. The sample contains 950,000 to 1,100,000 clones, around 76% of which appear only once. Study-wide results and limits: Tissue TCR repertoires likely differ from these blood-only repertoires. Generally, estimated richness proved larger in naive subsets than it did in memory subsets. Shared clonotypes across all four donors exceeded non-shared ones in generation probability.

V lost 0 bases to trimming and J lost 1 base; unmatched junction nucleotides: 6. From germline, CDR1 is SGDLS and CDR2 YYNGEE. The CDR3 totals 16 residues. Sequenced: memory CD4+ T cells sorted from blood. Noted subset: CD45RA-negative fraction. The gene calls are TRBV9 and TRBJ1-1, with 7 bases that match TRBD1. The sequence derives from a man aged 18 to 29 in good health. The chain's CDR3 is CASSVEGYRGNTEAFF. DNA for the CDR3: TGTGCCAGCAGCGTAGAGGGGTACAGGGGGAACACTGAAGCTTTCTTT.